The 20 T cell receptor beta chains listed next were all sequenced from one sample in a study of blood T cell repertoires in COVID-19. Assay used: immunoSEQ multiplex PCR; TCRdb lists only in-frame clones, some missing. The sample lists about 340,000 clones; around 80% were seen once. The source material was peripheral blood. Receptors originate from a man under 40 with active or convalescent COVID-19.

The gene calls are TRBV11-2 and TRBJ1-1; D gene uncertain. V dropped 5 bases and J dropped 0 bases, with 13 bases sitting between them. The CDR3 extends over 15 amino acids. Germline assignment: CDR1 SGHAT and CDR2 FQNNGV. The CDR3 nucleotides are TGTGCCAGCAGCCCTAGCCCTCTAATGAACACTGAAGCTTTCTTT. Residues: CASSPSPLMNTEAFF.

This chain connects TRBV4-1 to TRBJ1-5; D is unclear. The CDR3 runs to 13 residues. V was cut by 1 base and J by 7 bases, with 8 bases left in between. CDR1 and CDR2 from the germline V gene are MGHRA and YSYEKL. The CDR3, as DNA: TGCGCCAGCAGCCAAGCAGGTCGGCAGCCCCAGCATTTT. Protein: CASSQAGRQPQHF.

The chain recombines TRBV6-5 with TRBJ1-5; D is unresolved. The ends were cut back, 0 bases at V and 4 bases at J, with 10 bases in the middle. Germline CDR1 reads MNHEY; CDR2 reads SVGAGI. This CDR3 comprises 15 residues. CDR3 region: CASSYSPAGNQPQHF. The CDR3 region has the DNA TGTGCCAGCAGTTACTCTCCGGCGGGTAATCAGCCCCAGCATTTT.

The genes are TRBV28 and TRBJ2-6, with TRBD1 matching 8 bases. This CDR3 comprises 15 residues. Germline-derived CDR1 and CDR2 are MDHEN and SYDVKM. Here the CDR3 DNA reads TGTGCTTCGACAGGGGTTCGATCTGGGGCCAACGTCCTGACTTTC. Amino acids: CASTGVRSGANVLTF.

The chain has TRBV7-2 and TRBJ1-2; tentatively, D is TRBD1 (5 bases). Germline CDR1 reads SGHTA; CDR2 reads FQGNSA. The length of the CDR3 is 14 residues. The V and J ends lost 2 bases and 4 bases respectively, with 11 bases between them. The CDR3 region is CASSLNPGLYGYTF. The CDR3 DNA reads as TGTGCCAGCAGCTTAAATCCAGGGCTCTATGGCTACACCTTC. The full variable domain, with the rest looked up from reference TRBV7-2 and TRBJ1-2, is GAGVSQSPSNKVTEKGKDVELRCDPISGHTALYWYRQSLGQGLEFLIYFQGNSAPDKSGLPSDRFSAERTGGSVSTLTIQRTQQEDSAVYLCASSLNPGLYGYTFGSGTRLTVV.

CDR3 DNA: TGTGCCAGCAGCCCAGGACAGGCCAACTCCTACGAGCAGTACTTC. Translation gives CASSPGQANSYEQYF. This sequence joins TRBV11-3 and TRBJ2-7; the match to TRBD1 covers 7 bases. V lost 5 bases, J lost 0 bases, and 7 bases stayed unmatched. The CDR3 runs to 15 residues. Germline CDR1 SGHNT, CDR2 YENEEA.

This clone was counted once. The gene calls are TRBV6-5 and TRBJ1-2; no firm D call. Germline values: CDR1 MNHEY, CDR2 SVGAGI. Trimming cost V 2 bases and J 6 bases, with 10 bases left between them. The CDR3 length is 13 residues. The CDR3 DNA reads as TGTGCCAGCAGTTACGGAAGGGAGGATGGCTACACCTTC. Residues: CASSYGREDGYTF.

This sequence joins TRBV24-1 and TRBJ1-5, with a possible D match to TRBD1 (5 bases). With 6 bases removed from V and 2 bases from J, the gap between germline ends came to 13 bases. The V gene's germline CDR1 is KGHDR and CDR2 SFDVKD. The CDR3 contains 15 residues. The CDR3 DNA reads as TGTGCCACCAGTATCGGTGGGGCCGGCAATCAGCCCCAGCATTTT. Translating gives CATSIGGAGNQPQHF.

The V call is TRBV4-1, the J call TRBJ1-1; D gene uncertain. Germline V gene data show CDR1 as MGHRA and CDR2 as YSYEKL. This CDR3 contains 14 residues. V gave up 4 bases and J gave up 0 bases, with 9 bases separating them. In nucleotides, the CDR3 is TGCGCCAGCAGCCGGTACGGGGTGAACACTGAAGCTTTCTTT. Protein product: CASSRYGVNTEAFF.

This clone has more than one count but fewer than ten. The CDR3 region is CASSHWTGARDYTF. The CDR3 DNA sequence: TGTGCCAGCAGCCATTGGACAGGGGCCAGGGACTACACCTTC. The genes are TRBV11-2 and TRBJ1-2; 9 nucleotides match TRBD1. CDR1 and CDR2 from the germline V gene are SGHAT and FQNNGV. V shed 5 bases, J shed 10 bases, and the junction held 11 bases outside the gene matches. The CDR3 has 14 residues.

The chain combines TRBV10-3 with TRBJ2-4; 12 nucleotides match TRBD2. The ends lost 11 bases at V and 1 base at J; junction bases unmatched: 12. The length of the CDR3 is 17 residues. Per the germline V gene, CDR1 is ENHRY and CDR2 is SYGVKD. CDR3 coding DNA: TGTGCCGCTTCACCGGGGCTAGCGGGGGGGGCCAAAAACATTCAGTACTTC. As protein: CAASPGLAGGAKNIQYF.

The chain carries TRBV9 and TRBJ1-3, with unresolved D. The CDR3 totals 15 residues. The ends were cut back, 0 bases at V and 0 bases at J, with 7 bases in the middle. Per germline, CDR1 SGDLS and CDR2 YYNGEE. This CDR3 reads CASSVDSHSGNTIYF. For the CDR3, the DNA is TGTGCCAGCAGCGTAGACAGCCACTCTGGAAACACCATATATTTT.

This chain connects TRBV2 to TRBJ2-1; 13 bases align to TRBD2. The ends lost 8 bases at V and 7 bases at J; junction bases unmatched: 8. The V gene's germline CDR1 is SNHLY and CDR2 FYNNEI. The CDR3 runs to 15 residues. This CDR3 reads CASGELAGGPNEQFF. The DNA for the CDR3 is TGTGCCAGCGGGGAACTAGCGGGGGGGCCAAATGAGCAGTTCTTC.

V usage is TRBV30 and J usage is TRBJ1-1, with D perhaps matching TRBD1 (6 bases). V dropped 5 bases and J dropped 2 bases, with 15 bases sitting between them. This CDR3 has 14 residues. Germline assignment: CDR1 GTSNPN and CDR2 SVGIG (reference sequence). The CDR3 DNA is TGTGCCTGGGGCACAGGGAGTGGCAACACTGAAGCTTTCTTT. Its translation is CAWGTGSGNTEAFF. Supplemented by reference TRBV30 and TRBJ1-1, the full variable domain reads SQTIHQWPATLVQPVGSPLSLECTVEGTSNPNLYWYRQAAGRGLQLLFYSVGIGQISSEVPQNLSASRPQDRQFILSSKKLLLSDSGFYLCAWGTGSGNTEAFFGQGTRLTVV.

This sequence joins TRBV6-5 and TRBJ1-6; D may be TRBD1 (6 bases). This CDR3 spans 16 amino acids. V lost 4 bases to trimming and J lost 9 bases, with 19 bases between them. Looked up from germline, CDR1 is MNHEY and CDR2 is SVGAGI. This CDR3 reads CASSWGPPRLGSPLHF. DNA for the CDR3: TGTGCCAGCAGTTGGGGGCCGCCAAGGCTTGGTTCACCCCTCCACTTT.

This clone was picked up one time. The chain has TRBV5-1 and TRBJ2-3; 11 bases are a match to TRBD2. Germline V gene data show CDR1 as SGHRS and CDR2 as YFSETQ. The CDR3 is made up of 15 amino acids. The trim removed 5 bases at V and 4 bases at J, leaving 6 bases unmatched. CDR3 in amino acids: CASRPLAGGADTQYF. CDR3 in DNA: TGCGCCAGCAGACCCCTAGCGGGAGGCGCAGATACGCAGTATTTT.

This chain joins TRBV7-8 and TRBJ1-5, with a weak D call TRBD1 (5 bases). The V gene's germline CDR1 is SGHVS and CDR2 FQNEAQ. The CDR3 spans 17 residues. V lost 5 bases and J 0 bases, leaving 17 bases between the germline ends. The CDR3 coding sequence is TGTGCCAGCAGCCCTCTAACCAGGGCCTATAGCAATCAGCCCCAGCATTTT. It is translated as CASSPLTRAYSNQPQHF.

The rearrangement links TRBV29-1 to TRBJ1-1; TRBD1 matches at 7 bases. V was pared by 4 bases and J by 10 bases, with 9 bases of the junction left unmatched. Germline V gene sequence: CDR1 SQVTM, CDR2 ANQGSEA. The CDR3 covers 12 residues. CDR3 coding DNA: TGCAGCGTTGTTCGGGACAGCTGGGGAGCTTTCTTT. Translation: CSVVRDSWGAFF.

The genes are TRBV4-3 and TRBJ1-2, with D maybe TRBD1 (5 bases). Germline V gene lookup returns CDR1 LGHNA and CDR2 YSLEER. The V and J ends lost 0 bases and 1 base respectively, with 15 bases between them. There are 17 residues in the CDR3. The DNA for the CDR3 is TGCGCCAGCAGCCAAGAAGGACACCGACAAAATAACTATGGCTACACCTTC. This sequence encodes CASSQEGHRQNNYGYTF.

The V and J genes are TRBV30 and TRBJ2-1, with 9 bases that match TRBD2. V was pared by 6 bases and J by 1 base, with 4 bases of the junction left unmatched. This CDR3 spans 14 amino acids. From germline, CDR1 is GTSNPN and CDR2 SVGIG (reference sequence). Here the CDR3 reads CACRLAVSYNEQFF. CDR3 in DNA: TGTGCCTGTAGACTAGCGGTTTCCTACAATGAGCAGTTCTTC.